Listed below are T cell receptor beta chains from one sample, sequenced in a study of shared clonotypes between healthy human individuals. Only in-frame clones appear in the TCRdb table, and some are missing; sequencing was by immunoSEQ multiplex PCR. The sample has about 590,000 clones, roughly 96% seen once; the top ten hold 0.09% to 0.13%. The sequencing sample was made of naive CD8+ T cells sorted from blood. These TCRs come from a woman aged 25-40 years in good health. Each CDR3 is given with its conserved first and last residue. The D gene is left open where the match is weak. Clone size is shown for a subset of rows, as once, few, many or a class of expanded clone.

J: TRBJ1-5; size: once; V: TRBV27; D: NA; CDR3: CASSLSPGAGNQPQHF; DNA: TGTGCCAGCAGTTTATCTCCGGGGGCAGGCAATCAGCCCCAGCATTTT
J: TRBJ2-3; size: NA; V: TRBV7-9; D: NA; CDR3: CASSLMVDTQYF; DNA: TGTGCCAGCAGCTTAATGGTGGATACGCAGTATTTT
J: TRBJ1-5; size: NA; V: TRBV27; D: NA; CDR3: CASRPTLGNQPQHF; DNA: TGTGCCAGCAGGCCTACCCTGGGGAATCAGCCCCAGCATTTT
J: TRBJ2-2; size: NA; V: TRBV9; D: NA; CDR3: CASTDTGELFF; DNA: TGTGCCAGCACAGACACCGGGGAGCTGTTTTTT
J: TRBJ1-1; size: NA; V: TRBV19; D: NA; CDR3: CASSIGAGDTEAFF; DNA: TGTGCCAGTAGTATAGGGGCTGGCGACACTGAAGCTTTCTTT
J: TRBJ2-7; size: NA; V: TRBV30; D: TRBD2; CDR3: CAWSLDSGGFEGYEQYF; DNA: TGTGCCTGGAGTCTGGATAGCGGGGGGTTTGAAGGTTACGAGCAGTACTTC
J: TRBJ2-5; size: NA; V: TRBV7-2; D: NA; CDR3: CASSPISSNGPEETQYF; DNA: TGTGCCAGCAGCCCGATTTCCTCTAACGGACCAGAGGAGACCCAGTACTTC
J: TRBJ2-2; size: NA; V: TRBV19; D: NA; CDR3: CASSMLLRATGELFF; DNA: TGTGCCAGTAGTATGCTACTGCGTGCCACCGGGGAGCTGTTTTTT
J: TRBJ2-3; size: once; V: TRBV7-9; D: TRBD1; CDR3: CASSSGQGNLDTQYF; DNA: TGTGCCAGCAGCTCGGGACAGGGGAATTTGGATACGCAGTATTTT
J: TRBJ1-5; size: NA; V: TRBV7-5; D: NA; CDR3: CVRNFGTGSNQPQHF; DNA: NA
J: TRBJ2-7; size: NA; V: TRBV28; D: TRBD2; CDR3: CASSLLRLAVSTSTYEQYF; DNA: TGTGCCAGCAGTTTATTGCGACTAGCGGTATCAACCTCTACTTACGAGCAGTACTTC
J: TRBJ2-5; size: once; V: TRBV28; D: TRBD2; CDR3: CASSPIAGQETQYF; DNA: TGTGCCAGCAGTCCCATAGCGGGCCAAGAGACCCAGTACTTC
J: TRBJ1-1; size: NA; V: TRBV2; D: NA; CDR3: CACLEEGWNTEAFF; DNA: TGTGCCTGCTTAGAGGAGGGGTGGAACACTGAAGCTTTCTTT
J: TRBJ1-6; size: NA; V: TRBV28; D: NA; CDR3: CASSLFEVRQLHF; DNA: TGTGCCAGCAGTTTATTCGAGGTTAGACAACTCCACTTT
J: TRBJ1-2; size: NA; V: TRBV28; D: NA; CDR3: CASSPNFGGLGYTF; DNA: TGTGCCAGCAGTCCGAATTTTGGGGGGCTCGGCTACACCTTC